A single sample is the source of the 10 T cell receptor beta chains below, sequenced in a study of blood T cell repertoires in COVID-19. Here immunoSEQ multiplex PCR was the method, and the copy in TCRdb shows in-frame clones only, minus some. Here the sample spans 230,000 or so clones, 85% to 90% being singletons. The source material was PBMCs or T cells enriched from blood (not recorded which). All receptors derive from a woman between 50 and 59 years old with acute COVID-19.

CDR3 region: CASRKDLPGGRETQYF. CDR3 DNA: TGCGCCAGCAGAAAAGACTTGCCGGGAGGGAGAGAGACCCAGTACTTC. This chain connects TRBV5-1 to TRBJ2-5; 8 positions match TRBD2. The CDR3 consists of 16 residues. Germline V gene sequence: CDR1 SGHRS, CDR2 YFSETQ. V gave up 5 bases and J gave up 4 bases; unmatched junction bases: 13.

The chain is built from TRBV7-9 and TRBJ2-1; TRBD2 agrees at 12 bases. The CDR3 is 15 amino acids. V lost 5 bases and J lost 6; bases outside the gene matches: 5. Germline CDR1 reads SEHNR; CDR2 reads FQNEAQ (reference sequence). CDR3 region: CASSETSGSVNEQFF. The CDR3 DNA sequence: TGTGCCAGCAGCGAGACTAGCGGGAGTGTCAATGAGCAGTTCTTC.

The chain couples TRBV27 to TRBJ1-4; 7 bases fit TRBD1. Germline-derived CDR1 and CDR2 are MNHEY and SMNVEV (reference sequence). The J segment lost 4 bases and the V segment lost 4 bases, leaving 3 bases of the junction unmatched. The CDR3 is 14 residues long. The CDR3 nucleotides are TGTGCCAGCAGTTCGGGACAGTTTAATGAAAAACTGTTTTTT. Translation: CASSSGQFNEKLFF.

The J gene is TRBJ2-7, the V gene TRBV3-1 (or the pseudogene TRBV3-2), with TRBD1 matching over 10 bases. The ends lost 4 bases at V and 0 bases at J; junction bases unmatched: 3. The CDR3 runs to 15 residues. The germline gives CDR1 LGHDT, CDR2 YNNKEL (reference sequence). CDR3 bases: TGTGCCAGCAGCCCGGGACAGGGGTTCTCCTACGAGCAGTACTTC. Protein product: CASSPGQGFSYEQYF.

This chain joins TRBV9 and TRBJ2-1; 9 bases fit TRBD2. The CDR3 is made up of 17 amino acids. Trimming at V came to 0 bases and at J to 2 bases, leaving 6 bases not matched to a gene. The germline V gene has CDR1 SGDLS and CDR2 YYNGEE. CDR3 in DNA: TGTGCCAGCAGCGTAGAAGGCGGGAGGGCCCCCTACAATGAGCAGTTCTTC. It yields the protein CASSVEGGRAPYNEQFF.

This chain connects TRBV30 to TRBJ1-3, with no clear D. This CDR3 has 13 amino acids. The V end lost 0 bases, the J end lost 4 bases, and 7 bases lay between the germline ends. CDR1 and CDR2 (germline): GTSNPN, SVGIG (reference sequence). CDR3 sequence reads: CAWSVLGGNTIYF. CDR3 DNA: TGTGCCTGGAGTGTCCTCGGGGGAAACACCATATATTTT.

The chain employs TRBV6-2 or TRBV6-3 and TRBJ2-4, with TRBD2 as a possible D gene (5 bases). The CDR3 is made up of 16 amino acids. The V and J ends lost 0 bases and 4 bases respectively, with 13 bases between them. Germline V gene lookup returns CDR1 MNHEY and CDR2 SVGEGT. CDR3 nucleotides: TGTGCCAGCAGTTACTCGATAGTACTAGTTAAAAACATTCAGTACTTC. It yields the protein CASSYSIVLVKNIQYF.

This clone was picked up one time. The V call is TRBV7-2, the J call TRBJ1-5; a possible D gene is TRBD1 (6 bases). CDR3 length equals 14 residues. Trimming took off 2 bases at V and 4 bases at J, with 9 bases between the two ends. Per germline, CDR1 SGHTA and CDR2 FQGNSA. CDR3 in amino acids: CASSLTGPNQPQHF. CDR3 nucleotides: TGTGCCAGCAGCTTAACAGGGCCGAATCAGCCCCAGCATTTT.

The chain links TRBV5-1 to TRBJ1-2, with TRBD1 matching over 7 bases. Looked up from germline, CDR1 is SGHRS and CDR2 is YFSETQ. This CDR3 comprises 13 residues. V lost 3 bases to trimming and J lost 5 bases; unmatched junction nucleotides: 4. This CDR3 is CASSWGTDYGYTF. As DNA, the CDR3 is TGCGCCAGCAGCTGGGGGACAGATTATGGCTACACCTTC.

This chain joins TRBV7-2 and TRBJ2-7, with no clear D. V was pared by 4 bases and J by 4 bases, with 5 bases between. Looked up from germline, CDR1 is SGHTA and CDR2 is FQGNSA. The CDR3 loop spans 11 amino acids. The CDR3 is CASSSEYEQYF. The CDR3 DNA reads TGTGCCAGCAGCTCAGAATACGAGCAGTACTTC.